One sample yielded the 20 T cell receptor beta chains listed below, sequenced in a study of control samples from healthy donors and cancer patients. Repertoires were generated with immunoSEQ multiplex PCR, while TCRdb's copy carries only in-frame clones and drops some. The sample comprises 100,000 to 120,000 clones, 70% to 85% of which are singletons, and 6.5% rests with the top ten. Sequenced sample: blood. The receptors shown here come from a young man in good health.

As for this clone: A read error may produce the germline difference seen at one junction end. J is TRBJ1-2 and V is TRBV9; D remains unclear. Per the germline V gene, CDR1 is SGDLS and CDR2 is YYNGEE. CDR3 length equals 13 residues. In DNA, the CDR3 is TGTGCCAGCAGCGCGCGGGAGACGAAACCGCCCCGGTTC. It encodes CASSARETKPPRF.

This sequence joins TRBV5-1 and TRBJ1-1; unclear D gene. Germline V lookup: CDR1 SGHRS, CDR2 YFSETQ. Between the trimmed V and J ends, which lost 1 base and 0 bases, there was a span of 10 bases. CDR3 length equals 15 residues. Here the CDR3 reads CASSLSVRVNTEAFF. CDR3 DNA sequence: TGCGCCAGCAGCTTGAGCGTCCGGGTGAACACTGAAGCTTTCTTT.

The chain employs TRBV7-2 and TRBJ2-7; TRBD2 is a possible D gene (6 bases). The CDR3 contains 13 residues. Per germline, CDR1 SGHTA and CDR2 FQGNSA. V was pared by 3 bases and J by 2 bases, with 8 bases between. The CDR3 DNA reads as TGTGCCAGCAGCTTTGCGGGAACCTACGAGCAGTACTTC. Amino acids: CASSFAGTYEQYF.

This rearrangement joins TRBV5-1 to TRBJ2-5; tentatively, D is TRBD2 (5 bases). CDR3 length: 16 amino acids. V lost 2 bases to trimming and J lost 0 bases, with 14 bases between them. Germline V gene sequence: CDR1 SGHRS, CDR2 YFSETQ. The CDR3 bases are TGCGCCAGCAGCTTCTTCTTACGGGGAGACCAAGAGACCCAGTACTTC. Its translation is CASSFFLRGDQETQYF.

This rearrangement joins TRBV11-2 to TRBJ2-5; the D is unclear. CDR1 and CDR2 from the germline V gene are SGHAT and FQNNGV. Trimming removed 3 bases at V and 5 bases at J, with 4 bases between. The CDR3 sequence is 11 residues long. As DNA, the CDR3 is TGTGCCAGCAGCTTGTTGGAGACCCAGTACTTC. It encodes CASSLLETQYF.

The table lists this clone with a count of one. The chain carries TRBV9 and TRBJ2-2, with 7 positions matching TRBD1. The CDR3 has 15 amino acids. With V trimmed by 0 bases and J by 5 bases, 4 bases remained unmatched. The germline CDR1 and CDR2 sequences are SGDLS and YYNGEE. In nucleotides, the CDR3 is TGTGCCAGCAGCGTAGGACAGGGAAGAACCGGGGAGCTGTTTTTT. Protein sequence: CASSVGQGRTGELFF.

The chain has TRBV7-2 and TRBJ1-1, with 7 bases identical to TRBD1. There are 14 residues in the CDR3. Trimming removed 3 bases from V and 3 bases from J; junction bases left unmatched: 4. Germline CDR1 SGHTA, CDR2 FQGNSA. CDR3 region: CASSFTGEYTEAFF. The CDR3 nucleotides are TGTGCCAGCAGCTTTACAGGGGAGTACACTGAAGCTTTCTTT.

This clone was counted a single time. The V call is TRBV5-1, the J call TRBJ2-2; D gene unclear. Germline V gene data show CDR1 as SGHRS and CDR2 as YFSETQ. The CDR3 totals 12 residues. V dropped 4 bases and J dropped 1 base, with 2 bases sitting between them. CDR3 DNA sequence: TGCGCCAGCAGCCAGAACACCGGGGAGCTGTTTTTT. Translated, it gives CASSQNTGELFF.

V is TRBV12-5 and J is TRBJ2-1; D tentatively fits TRBD1 or TRBD2 (6 bases each). Germline V gene data show CDR1 as LGHNT and CDR2 as FRNRAP. The CDR3 consists of 13 residues. The ends were cut back, 7 bases at V and 8 bases at J, with 15 bases in the middle. This chain's CDR3 is CASEGEASYEQFF. The CDR3 DNA reads as TGTGCTAGTGAGGGGGAGGCTTCCTATGAGCAGTTCTTC.

The rearrangement joins TRBV9 to TRBJ2-1; the match to TRBD1 covers 12 bases. Germline lookup yields CDR1 SGDLS and CDR2 YYNGEE. The V gene end was trimmed by 4 bases and the J gene end by 6 bases; junction bases not matched to a gene: 5. The CDR3 extends over 15 amino acids. The DNA for the CDR3 is TGTGCCAGCAGCCGGGGGACAGGGGGCCCCAATGAGCAGTTCTTC. Its protein product is CASSRGTGGPNEQFF. The whole variable domain, remainder taken from reference TRBV9 and TRBJ2-1, is DSGVTQTPKHLITATGQRVTLRCSPRSGDLSVYWYQQSLDQGLQFLIQYYNGEERAKGNILERFSAQQFPDLHSELNLSSLELGDSALYFCASSRGTGGPNEQFFGPGTRLTVL.

The chain has TRBV6-5 and TRBJ2-1; possibly TRBD2 for D (5 bases). This CDR3 region has 14 residues. The germline V gene encodes CDR1 MNHEY and CDR2 SVGAGI. Trimming cost V 6 bases and J 7 bases, with 16 bases left between them. The CDR3 nucleotides are TGTGCCAGCAGAGACTACCTAGGGTTAAATGAGCAGTTCTTC. Translated: CASRDYLGLNEQFF.

This chain connects TRBV28 to TRBJ2-7, with D uncertain. CDR3 length: 13 amino acids. Germline V gene sequence: CDR1 MDHEN, CDR2 SYDVKM. Trimming took 2 bases from V and 2 from J, leaving 7 bases between them. The CDR3 region has the DNA TGTGCCAGCAGTTTACCTAGAACCTACGAGCAGTACTTC. This translates into CASSLPRTYEQYF.

This chain connects TRBV14 to TRBJ1-1; D remains ambiguous. The V gene lost 1 base and the J gene lost 1 base, with 10 bases spanning the gap. Germline lookup yields CDR1 SGHDN and CDR2 FVKESK. This CDR3 has 15 residues. CDR3 sequence reads: CASSQVRSGNTEAFF. The DNA of the CDR3 is TGTGCCAGCAGCCAAGTTCGGTCGGGGAACACTGAAGCTTTCTTT.

This clone was detected once. V gene TRBV19 combines with J gene TRBJ2-5, with 7 bases aligning to TRBD1. CDR1 is LNHDA and CDR2 is SQIVND in the germline V gene (reference sequence). The CDR3 length is 16 residues. V dropped 5 bases and J dropped 5; count of bases not matched to a gene: 14. CDR3 region: CASSPRTGEVRETQYF. The CDR3 nucleotides are TGTGCCAGTAGTCCCCGGACAGGAGAGGTCCGGGAGACCCAGTACTTC.

The chain links TRBV5-1 to TRBJ1-1, with 7 bases matching TRBD1. Trimming removed 6 bases from V and 2 bases from J; junction bases left unmatched: 4. Germline V gives CDR1 SGHRS, CDR2 YFSETQ. The CDR3 loop spans 13 amino acids. CDR3 nucleotide sequence: TGCGCCAGCATCGGGGACAGTAACACTGAAGCTTTCTTT. Its protein product is CASIGDSNTEAFF.

The chain carries TRBV6-5 and TRBJ1-2; no clear D gene. Looked up from germline, CDR1 is MNHEY and CDR2 is SVGAGI. Trimming stripped 8 bases from V and 2 bases from J, with 21 bases between. CDR3 length: 16 amino acids. The CDR3 nucleotides read TGTGCCAGCCGTTCCTCGTACCTGGCGTCCAACTATGGCTACACCTTC. Protein product: CASRSSYLASNYGYTF.

The genes are TRBV5-4 and TRBJ2-1, with a tentative D call TRBD2 (6 bases). The length of the CDR3 is 13 residues. Germline V CDR1 and CDR2: SGHNT, YYREEE (reference sequence). Trimming shortened V by 1 base and J by 7 bases, and 9 bases separated the two germline ends. The CDR3 reads CASSLTSRNEQFF. CDR3 bases: TGTGCCAGCAGCTTGACTAGCAGGAATGAGCAGTTCTTC.

This clone has just a few counts. The chain combines TRBV7-2 with TRBJ1-1; tentative D call: TRBD1 (5 bases). The CDR3 runs 15 residues. V was pared by 1 base and J by 0 bases, with 9 bases between. Germline-derived CDR1 and CDR2 are SGHTA and FQGNSA. The CDR3 protein is CASSLVGTMNTEAFF. The CDR3, as DNA: TGTGCCAGCAGCTTAGTAGGGACCATGAACACTGAAGCTTTCTTT.

The rearrangement uses TRBV21-1 and TRBJ2-5; the table gives TRBD1 as D, unverified against the DNA. TRBV21-1 is a listed pseudogene. The CDR3 sequence is 15 residues long. The CDR3 loop is CASSKLGGGRETQYF. In nucleotides, the CDR3 is TGTGCCAGCAGCAAACTAGGAGGGGGCAGAGAGACCCAGTACTTC.

The V gene is TRBV7-9, the J gene TRBJ2-3, with 13 bases aligning to TRBD2. This CDR3 is built from 16 residues. Per the germline V gene, CDR1 is SEHNR and CDR2 is FQNEAQ (reference sequence). J was trimmed by 5 bases and V by 5 bases; bases with no gene match: 7. Here the CDR3 DNA reads TGTGCCAGCAGCCCCCCGTGGACTAGCGGGGGAGATACGCAGTATTTT. Its translation: CASSPPWTSGGDTQYF.